These T cell receptor beta chains were read from a single sample in a study of blood T cell repertoires in COVID-19. Clones were read by immunoSEQ multiplex PCR, and TCRdb kept only the in-frame ones, dropping some. The table has approximately 20,000 clones, roughly 88% seen once; the top ten hold 15% to 20%. The sample was peripheral blood. Every receptor here comes from a human donor in a cohort sampled during active COVID-19. Both conserved end residues are part of each CDR3. The D gene is left open where the match is weak. Size is stated for part of the rows, as once, few or many counts, or as a class when the clone is expanded.

V gene	clone size	D gene	J gene	CDR3 length	CDR3 DNA	CDR3 protein
TRBV7-2	NA	NA	TRBJ2-7	15	TGTGCCAGCAGCTCGAGGTGGGAGGTGAATAGCGAGCAGTACTTC	CASSSRWEVNSEQYF
TRBV28	NA	TRBD1	TRBJ2-3	16	TGTGCCAGCAGCCCCGGGACAGGTCCTAGCACAGATACGCAGTATTTT	CASSPGTGPSTDTQYF
TRBV18	once	NA	TRBJ2-3	15	TGTGCCAGCTCGCCTCGCCGGGGAGGCACAGATACGCAGTATTTT	CASSPRRGGTDTQYF
TRBV30	NA	NA	TRBJ1-5	13	TGTGCCTGGAGTGTTGAGAAGAATCAGCCCCAGCATTTT	CAWSVEKNQPQHF
TRBV19	NA	NA	TRBJ2-2	14	TGTGCCAGGAACTACAGGGAGAGCACCGGGGAGCTGTTTTTT	CARNYRESTGELFF
TRBV19	NA	NA	TRBJ1-1	14	TGTGCCAGTAGTATAATAGGGGGGAACACTGAAGCTTTCTTT	CASSIIGGNTEAFF
TRBV9	NA	NA	TRBJ1-3	16	TGTGCCAGCAGCGTACTCGGGAGTAACTCTGGAAACACCATATATTTT	CASSVLGSNSGNTIYF
TRBV29-1	NA	NA	TRBJ2-2	14	TGCAGCGTTGAGAGGACTGCGAACACCGGGGAGCTGTTTTTT	CSVERTANTGELFF
TRBV6-5	NA	TRBD1	TRBJ1-4	15	TGTGCCAGCAGGGCTCAGGGGGCGGATAATGAAAAACTGTTTTTT	CASRAQGADNEKLFF
TRBV4-2	NA	TRBD2	TRBJ2-7	15	TGTGCCAGCAGCCCGAGCGGGACCGCACCCTACGAGCAGTACTTC	CASSPSGTAPYEQYF
TRBV30	NA	NA	TRBJ1-5	13	TGTGCCTGGCTGTGCAGGGCGAATCAGCCCCAGCATTTT	CAWLCRANQPQHF
TRBV28	NA	TRBD2	TRBJ2-3	12	TGTGCCAGCAGTTTACTTACTAGCGCGCAGTATTTT	CASSLLTSAQYF
TRBV14	NA	NA	TRBJ2-1	17	TGTGCCAGCAGCCAAGAAAGGGCGGGGACCTTCCGGAATGAGCAGTTCTTC	CASSQERAGTFRNEQFF
TRBV18	NA	NA	TRBJ2-7	14	TGTGCCAGCTCTCCGGCAGGGTCTCAATACGAGCAGTACTTC	CASSPAGSQYEQYF